The rows below give T cell receptor beta chains drawn from one sample of a study of blood T cell repertoires in COVID-19. Method: immunoSEQ multiplex PCR; TCRdb's copy keeps in-frame clones and lacks some. The sample holds 15,000 to 20,000 clones; 81% are singletons and the top ten take about 14%. The sequencing input was peripheral blood. The receptors were sampled from a man in his forties with active or convalescent COVID-19. Both conserved end residues are part of each CDR3. The D gene is left open where the match is weak. For some rows the clone size is stated as once, few or many, or as a class when expanded; others skip it.

>TRBJ1-6|TRBV6-5|.|.
CASRWTADNSPLHF
TGTGCCAGCAGGTGGACTGCAGATAATTCACCCCTCCACTTT
>TRBJ1-1|TRBV30|.|.
CAHWRGNTEAFF
TGTGCCCACTGGAGGGGGAACACTGAAGCTTTCTTT
>TRBJ2-2|TRBV7-2|few|TRBD1
CASSKPGQGTGELFF
TGTGCCAGCAGCAAACCTGGACAGGGGACCGGGGAGCTGTTTTTT
>TRBJ2-5|TRBV7-4|.|TRBD2
CASSPQEGGGQEETQYF
TGTGCCAGCAGCCCTCAGGAGGGCGGGGGGCAGGAGGAGACCCAGTACTTC
>TRBJ1-6|TRBV5-1|.|TRBD1
CASSLDRVNSPLHF
TGCGCCAGCAGTCTGGACAGGGTTAATTCACCCCTCCACTTT
>TRBJ1-3|TRBV28|.|.
CASSFSSAGGNTIYF
TGTGCCAGCAGTTTCTCAAGTGCGGGCGGAAACACCATATATTTT
>TRBJ1-6|TRBV25-1|.|.
CASSEWKGDSPLHF
TGTGCCAGCAGTGAATGGAAGGGGGATTCACCCCTCCACTTT
>TRBJ2-1|TRBV11-2|few|.
CASSLVPGNEQFF
TGTGCCAGCAGCTTAGTCCCCGGGAATGAGCAGTTCTTC
>TRBJ2-7|TRBV9|.|.
CASSVGAGSYEQYF
TGTGCCAGCAGCGTAGGGGCTGGCTCCTACGAGCAGTACTTC
>TRBJ1-5|TRBV29-1|few|.
CSVQGGSNQPQHF
TGCAGCGTACAGGGTGGTAGCAATCAGCCCCAGCATTTT
>TRBJ1-1|TRBV3-1/TRBV3-2|.|.
CASSQGRGTEAFF
TGTGCCAGCAGCCAAGGGAGGGGAACTGAAGCTTTCTTT
>TRBJ2-3|TRBV6-6|once|.
CASIKRNTDTQYF
TGTGCCAGCATTAAGAGGAACACAGATACGCAGTATTTT
>TRBJ2-3|TRBV18|.|.
CASSRTSTDTQYF
TGTGCCAGCTCAAGGACAAGCACAGATACGCAGTATTTT
>TRBJ1-2|TRBV5-4|.|TRBD1
CASRDRGRLNYGYTF
TGTGCCAGCAGGGACAGGGGGCGCCTTAACTATGGCTACACCTTC
>TRBJ1-2|TRBV3-1/TRBV3-2|once|.
CASSQDLAGYHYGYTF
TGTGCCAGCAGCCAAGATCTTGCAGGGTATCACTATGGCTACACCTTC
>TRBJ2-7|TRBV9|.|TRBD2
CASSPRLAGSYEQYF
TGTGCCAGCAGCCCCCGACTAGCGGGGTCCTACGAGCAGTACTTC
>TRBJ1-3|TRBV4-2|.|.
CASSQEIRAGGNTIYF
TGTGCCAGCAGCCAAGAAATCAGAGCGGGTGGAAACACCATATATTTT
>TRBJ2-5|TRBV11-2|few|.
CASSSRRTVQETQYF
TGTGCCAGCAGCTCGAGAAGGACAGTTCAAGAGACCCAGTACTTC
>TRBJ2-3|TRBV5-8|.|.
CASRSFQGSTDTQYF
TGTGCCAGCAGATCTTTCCAGGGGAGCACAGATACGCAGTATTTT
>TRBJ1-2|TRBV18|.|TRBD1
CASSPPTGFGGYTF
TGTGCCAGCTCACCACCGACAGGGTTTGGTGGCTACACCTTC
>TRBJ1-1|TRBV6-5|.|.
CASFPLGGQNTEAFF
TGTGCCAGCTTTCCTTTGGGTGGGCAGAACACTGAAGCTTTCTTT
>TRBJ1-1|TRBV7-9|.|TRBD1
CASSSGQGARDTEAFF
TGTGCCAGCAGCTCAGGACAGGGGGCGAGGGACACTGAAGCTTTCTTT
>TRBJ2-7|TRBV20-1|.|.
CSASLSSYEQYF
TGCAGTGCTAGTCTTAGCTCCTACGAGCAGTACTTC
>TRBJ2-7|TRBV14|.|TRBD2
CASSHPGGASGVEQYF
TGTGCCAGCAGCCACCCCGGCGGGGCTAGCGGGGTTGAGCAGTACTTC
>TRBJ2-7|TRBV7-9|.|.
CASSLGQGSGEQYF
TGTGCCAGCAGCTTAGGTCAGGGGTCGGGCGAGCAGTACTTC
>TRBJ1-5|TRBV2|.|TRBD1
CASSRTGEGGQPQHF
TGTGCCAGCAGTCGGACAGGGGAGGGAGGTCAGCCCCAGCATTTT
>TRBJ2-5|TRBV6-2/TRBV6-3|.|TRBD2
CASSYTFSGEETQYF
TGTGCCAGCAGTTACACCTTTAGCGGGGAAGAGACCCAGTACTTC
>TRBJ2-7|TRBV7-9|.|TRBD2
CASSLDSGGAWYEQYF
TGTGCCAGCAGCCTAGACAGCGGGGGGGCTTGGTACGAGCAGTACTTC
>TRBJ2-7|TRBV7-9|.|TRBD2
CASSPKAGLVYFEQYF
TGTGCCAGCAGCCCTAAAGCTGGACTAGTATATTTCGAGCAGTACTTC
>TRBJ2-7|TRBV5-1|once|.
CASSLAGDSSYEQYF
TGCGCCAGCAGCTTGGCCGGTGACAGTTCCTACGAGCAGTACTTC
>TRBJ2-7|TRBV11-2|.|TRBD2
CASSLEVGTTYAYEQYF
TGTGCCAGCAGCTTAGAGGTAGGGACTACTTACGCCTACGAGCAGTACTTC
>TRBJ1-1|TRBV19|.|.
CASSWGEGNTEAFF
TGTGCCAGTAGTTGGGGTGAGGGGAACACTGAAGCTTTCTTT
>TRBJ2-7|TRBV18|.|.
CASANLAEQYF
TGTGCCAGCGCAAACCTGGCAGAGCAGTACTTC
>TRBJ2-3|TRBV15|.|.
CATSRTSGIDTQYF
TGTGCCACCAGCAGAACGAGCGGAATAGATACGCAGTATTTT
>TRBJ2-1|TRBV5-1|.|TRBD2
CASSRTSFNEQFF
TGCGCCAGCAGCCGGACTAGCTTCAATGAGCAGTTCTTC
>TRBJ1-2|TRBV19|.|TRBD1
CASSVTGGFGYTF
TGTGCCAGTAGTGTGACAGGGGGCTTTGGCTACACCTTC
>TRBJ2-7|TRBV12-3/TRBV12-4|.|TRBD2
CASSLGTSGRQYF
TGTGCCAGCAGTTTAGGGACTAGTGGTCGGCAGTACTTC
>TRBJ1-5|TRBV18|.|.
CASSPWGDQPQHF
TGTGCCAGCTCACCTTGGGGGGATCAGCCCCAGCATTTT
>TRBJ2-3|TRBV12-3/TRBV12-4|once|.
CASTSSDTQYF
TGTGCCAGCACCTCTAGCGATACGCAGTATTTT
>TRBJ2-1|TRBV9|.|.
CASSVISGSYNEQFF
TGTGCCAGCAGCGTAATCAGCGGATCCTACAATGAGCAGTTCTTC
>TRBJ2-7|TRBV7-9|.|TRBD1
CASSVDRGSYEQYF
TGTGCCAGCAGCGTAGACAGGGGTTCCTACGAGCAGTACTTC
>TRBJ2-2|TRBV9|.|.
CASSRNRYANTGELFF
TGTGCCAGCAGCCGGAACAGGTACGCCAACACCGGGGAGCTGTTTTTT
>TRBJ2-7|TRBV7-2|.|TRBD1
CASSLLAVTGAIHEQYF
TGTGCCAGCAGCTTACTCGCGGTTACAGGGGCCATCCACGAGCAGTACTTC
>TRBJ1-5|TRBV4-1|.|.
CASSQEGTLNQPQHF
TGCGCCAGCAGCCAAGAGGGGACACTTAATCAGCCCCAGCATTTT
>TRBJ1-5|TRBV15|.|.
CATKMTGGRGNQPQHF
TGTGCCACCAAGATGACGGGAGGGAGAGGCAATCAGCCCCAGCATTTT
>TRBJ1-5|TRBV25-1|.|.
CASSDDRPGGNQPQHF
TGTGCCAGCAGTGATGACAGGCCAGGGGGCAATCAGCCCCAGCATTTT
>TRBJ2-3|TRBV11-3|.|TRBD2
CASSLGRGLAVPDTQYF
TGTGCCAGCAGCTTAGGACGGGGACTAGCGGTCCCAGATACGCAGTATTTT
>TRBJ1-3|TRBV5-1|.|.
CASSLGANSGNTIYF
TGCGCCAGCAGCTTGGGGGCTAACTCTGGAAACACCATATATTTT
>TRBJ2-7|TRBV4-3|.|TRBD1
CASSQAGTGNYEQYF
TGCGCCAGCAGCCAAGCCGGGACAGGGAATTACGAGCAGTACTTC
>TRBJ2-7|TRBV3-1/TRBV3-2|few|.
CASSLLSYEQYF
TGTGCCAGCAGCCTCCTCAGCTACGAGCAGTACTTC